The TCR beta chain described here comes from a study of blood T cell repertoires in COVID-19. The method was immunoSEQ multiplex PCR; TCRdb's version includes in-frame clones alone and lacks a portion of them. The sample has some 100,000 clones, 85% to 95% seen once. The clonotype comes from a woman between 55 and 75 years old with active COVID-19. Sequencing used peripheral blood.

The CDR3 sequence: CASSLGGDRTSGANVLTF. The DNA of the CDR3 is TGTGCCAGCAGCTTGGGGGGGGACAGGACCTCTGGGGCCAACGTCCTGACTTTC. The J gene is TRBJ2-6, the V gene TRBV5-4, with 8 bases aligning to TRBD1. The CDR3 is made up of 18 amino acids. CDR1 and CDR2 from the germline V gene are SGHNT and YYREEE (reference sequence). Losses at the gene ends were 0 bases for V and 0 bases for J; bases not matched to a gene: 5.